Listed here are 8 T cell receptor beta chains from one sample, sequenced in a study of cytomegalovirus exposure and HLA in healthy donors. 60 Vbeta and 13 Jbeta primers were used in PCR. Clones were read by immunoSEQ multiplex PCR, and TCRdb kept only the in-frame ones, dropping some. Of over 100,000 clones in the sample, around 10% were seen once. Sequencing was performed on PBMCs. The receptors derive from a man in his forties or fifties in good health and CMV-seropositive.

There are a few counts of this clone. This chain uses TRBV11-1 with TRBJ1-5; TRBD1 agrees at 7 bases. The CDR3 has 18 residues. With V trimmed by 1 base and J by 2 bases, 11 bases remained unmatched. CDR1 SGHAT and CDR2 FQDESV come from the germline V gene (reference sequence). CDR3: CASSLVPTKGACNQPQHF. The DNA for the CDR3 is TGTGCCAGCAGCTTAGTTCCGACGAAGGGGGCATGCAATCAGCCCCAGCATTTT.

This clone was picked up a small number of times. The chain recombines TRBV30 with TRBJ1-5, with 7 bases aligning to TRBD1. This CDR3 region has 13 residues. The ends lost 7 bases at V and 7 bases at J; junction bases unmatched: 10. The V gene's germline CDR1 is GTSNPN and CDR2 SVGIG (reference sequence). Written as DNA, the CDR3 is TGTGCCTTGGAAGACAGGGTCGGCCAGCCCCAGCATTTT. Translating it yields CALEDRVGQPQHF.

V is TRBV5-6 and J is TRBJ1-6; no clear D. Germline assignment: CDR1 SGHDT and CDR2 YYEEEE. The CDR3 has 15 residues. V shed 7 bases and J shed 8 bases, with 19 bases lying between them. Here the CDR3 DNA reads TGTGCCAGCGCGATCGGGTTTGTGGCGGATTCACCCCTCCACTTT. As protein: CASAIGFVADSPLHF.

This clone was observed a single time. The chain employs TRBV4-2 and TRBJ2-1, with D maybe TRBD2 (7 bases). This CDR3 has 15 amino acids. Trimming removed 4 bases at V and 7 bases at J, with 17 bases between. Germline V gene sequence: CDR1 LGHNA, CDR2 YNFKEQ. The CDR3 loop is CASSPGGGRSNEQFF. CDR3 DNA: TGTGCCAGCAGCCCTGGGGGCGGGAGATCTAATGAGCAGTTCTTC.

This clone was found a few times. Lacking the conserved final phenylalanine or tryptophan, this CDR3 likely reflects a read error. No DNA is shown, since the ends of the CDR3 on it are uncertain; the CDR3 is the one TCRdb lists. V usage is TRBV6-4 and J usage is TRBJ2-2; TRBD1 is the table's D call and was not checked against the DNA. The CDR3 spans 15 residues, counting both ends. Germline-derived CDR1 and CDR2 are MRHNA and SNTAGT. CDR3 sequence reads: CASSDGDRDTGEMFL.

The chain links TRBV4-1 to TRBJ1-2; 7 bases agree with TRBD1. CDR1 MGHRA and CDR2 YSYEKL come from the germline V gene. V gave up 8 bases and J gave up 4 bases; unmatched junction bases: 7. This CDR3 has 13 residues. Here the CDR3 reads CASGDPGGYGYTF. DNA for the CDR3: TGCGCCAGCGGAGACCCAGGGGGCTATGGCTACACCTTC.

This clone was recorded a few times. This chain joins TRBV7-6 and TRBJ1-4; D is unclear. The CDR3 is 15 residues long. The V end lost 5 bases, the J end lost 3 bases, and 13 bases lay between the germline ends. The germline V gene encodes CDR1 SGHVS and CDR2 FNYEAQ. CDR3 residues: CASSVTASANEKLFF. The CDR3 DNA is TGTGCCAGCAGCGTCACAGCTTCGGCTAATGAAAAACTGTTTTTT.

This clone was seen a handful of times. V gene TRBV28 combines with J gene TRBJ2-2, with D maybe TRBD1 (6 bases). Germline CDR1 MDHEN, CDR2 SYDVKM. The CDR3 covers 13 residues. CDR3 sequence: CDRRIRGTGELFF. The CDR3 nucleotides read TGTGACAGAAGGATCAGGGGCACCGGGGAGCTGTTTTTT.